This TCR beta chain was observed in a study of Ad26.COV2.S vaccination and SARS-CoV-2 variants. The treatment is: approximately 18 received Ad26.COV2.S at low or high dose, single or two shots; about 5 received placebo; per-sample allocation not given. Sample collection was performed on day 63 after the first vaccine or placebo injection. Profiled with immunoSEQ multiplex PCR; TCRdb holds only in-frame clones, not every one. Of fewer than 800,000 clones listed, approximately 88% are singletons. The sample in question was peripheral blood, obtained in a trial of Ad26.COV2.S vaccine versus placebo. The sequence came from a person aged 18-60 years who received the Ad26.COV2.S COVID-19 vaccine or a placebo.

The CDR3 sequence: CASSLANQGTSEQYF. CDR3 nucleotides: TGTGCCAGCAGCTTAGCGAATCAGGGGACTTCCGAGCAGTACTTC. V is TRBV7-9 and J is TRBJ2-7; D possibly uses TRBD1 or TRBD2 (6 bases each). The V gene lost 0 bases and the J gene lost 6 bases, with 15 bases spanning the gap. Germline CDR1 and CDR2: SEHNR and FQNEAQ (reference sequence). The CDR3 is made up of 15 amino acids.